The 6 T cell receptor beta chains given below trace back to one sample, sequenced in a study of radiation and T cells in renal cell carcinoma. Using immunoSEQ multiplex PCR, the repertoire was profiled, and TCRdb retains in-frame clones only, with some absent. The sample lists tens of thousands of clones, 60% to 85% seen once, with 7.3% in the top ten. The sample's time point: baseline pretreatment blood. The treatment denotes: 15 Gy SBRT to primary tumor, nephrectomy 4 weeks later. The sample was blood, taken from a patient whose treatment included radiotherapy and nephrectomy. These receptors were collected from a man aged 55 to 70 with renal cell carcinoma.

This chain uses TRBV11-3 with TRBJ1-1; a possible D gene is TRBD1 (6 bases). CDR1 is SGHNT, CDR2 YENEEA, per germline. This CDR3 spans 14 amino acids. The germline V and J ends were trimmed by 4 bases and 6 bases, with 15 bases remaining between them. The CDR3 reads CASSSRGERSEAFF. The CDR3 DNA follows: TGTGCCAGCAGCTCAAGGGGGGAGAGGTCTGAAGCTTTCTTT.

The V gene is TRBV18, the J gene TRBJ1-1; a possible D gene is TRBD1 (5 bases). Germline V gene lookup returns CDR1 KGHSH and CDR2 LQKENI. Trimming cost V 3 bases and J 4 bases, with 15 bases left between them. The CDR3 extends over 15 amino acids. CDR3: CASSPAAGPSTEAFF. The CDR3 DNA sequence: TGTGCCAGCTCACCGGCGGCAGGGCCGAGCACTGAAGCTTTCTTT.

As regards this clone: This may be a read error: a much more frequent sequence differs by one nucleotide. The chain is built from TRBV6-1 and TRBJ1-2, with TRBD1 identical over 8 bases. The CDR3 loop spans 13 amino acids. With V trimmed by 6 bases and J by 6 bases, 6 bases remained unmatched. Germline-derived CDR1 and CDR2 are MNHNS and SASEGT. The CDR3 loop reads CASRRAGGNGYTF. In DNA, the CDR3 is TGTGCCAGCAGACGCGCAGGGGGCAATGGCTACACCTTC.

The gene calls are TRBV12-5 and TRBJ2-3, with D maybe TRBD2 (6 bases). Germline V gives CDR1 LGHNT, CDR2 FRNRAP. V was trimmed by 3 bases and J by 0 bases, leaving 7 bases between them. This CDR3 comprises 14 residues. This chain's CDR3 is CASGLGGSTDTQYF. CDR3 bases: TGTGCTAGTGGTTTAGGAGGGAGCACAGATACGCAGTATTTT.

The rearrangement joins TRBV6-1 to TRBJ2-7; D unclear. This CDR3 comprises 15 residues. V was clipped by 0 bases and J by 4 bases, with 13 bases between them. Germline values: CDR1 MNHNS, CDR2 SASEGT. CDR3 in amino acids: CASSEAATSGYEQYV. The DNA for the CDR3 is TGTGCCAGCAGTGAAGCCGCGACCTCCGGATACGAGCAGTACGTC.

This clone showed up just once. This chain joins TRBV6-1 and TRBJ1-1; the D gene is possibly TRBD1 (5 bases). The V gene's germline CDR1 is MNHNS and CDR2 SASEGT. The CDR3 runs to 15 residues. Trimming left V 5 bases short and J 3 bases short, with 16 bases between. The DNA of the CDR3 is TGTGCCAGCAGTAGGGACCTGGGGGGGGACACTGAAGCTTTCTTT. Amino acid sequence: CASSRDLGGDTEAFF.